This is a list of T cell receptor beta chains from one sample in a study of T cells in Graves' hyperthyroidism and ophthalmopathy. TCRdb re-derived calls from the multiplex PCR reads in MiXCR, one entry per CDR3 protein. In the table there are 130,000 or so distinct CDR3 sequences, approximately 20% of which are singletons. Sample: blood. Source of these receptors: a woman aged 50 to 65 with Graves' hyperthyroidism that later progressed to Graves' ophthalmopathy. The CDR3 runs from the conserved cysteine through the conserved F or W. D genes are given only for firm matches. The size field is filled for only some rows; it gives once, few, many or a size class.

v_gene	d_gene	abundance	j_gene	CDR3nt	CDR3aa
TRBV29-1	NA	many	TRBJ1-1	TGCAGCGTTCGGCCAAGGGATAAAGCTTTCTTT	CSVRPRDKAFF
TRBV24-1	NA	NA	TRBJ1-2	TGTGCCACGCGTGGCGGGGAAAACTATGGCTACACCTTC	CATRGGENYGYTF
TRBV7-2	NA	few	TRBJ2-1	TGTGCCAGCAGCAACCACAGGGTAAGTGAGCAGTTCTTC	CASSNHRVSEQFF
TRBV5-1	NA	many	TRBJ2-1	TGCGCCAGCAGCTTGACAGCAGCAGCGAACAATGAGCAGTTCTTC	CASSLTAAANNEQFF
TRBV2	TRBD2	many	TRBJ2-2	TGTGCCAGCAGAGCCCTAGCGGGAGCTGGGGGCGGGGAGCTGTTTTTT	CASRALAGAGGGELFF
TRBV2	NA	NA	TRBJ2-7	TGTGCCAGCAGGCTCGACTTAAGCTCCTACGAGCAGTACTTC	CASRLDLSSYEQYF
TRBV11-2	TRBD2	many	TRBJ2-5	TGTGCCAGCAGCAGTAGCGGGAGTTACCAAGAGACCCAGTACTTC	CASSSSGSYQETQYF
TRBV19	TRBD1	NA	TRBJ1-5	TGTGCCAGTAGTATCGGGACAGGCCTCCATCAGCCCCAGCATTTT	CASSIGTGLHQPQHF
TRBV20-1	TRBD2	many	TRBJ2-5	TGCAGTGCTAGGAACTCCGGGGGGTGGACCCAGTACTTC	CSARNSGGWTQYF
TRBV28	NA	many	TRBJ1-5	TGTGCCAGCAGTTCGCCGGACGGACCCAATCAGCCCCAGCATTTT	CASSSPDGPNQPQHF
TRBV2	TRBD2	many	TRBJ2-1	TGTGCCAGCAGCGCTTTCAGCGGGAGCTCCTACAATGAGCAGTTCTTC	CASSAFSGSSYNEQFF
TRBV12-3/TRBV12-4	TRBD1	few	TRBJ2-3	TGTGCCAGCAGTTTCCCGCGGACAGGGAGCACAGATACGCAGTATTTT	CASSFPRTGSTDTQYF
TRBV3-1	NA	NA	TRBJ2-4	TGTGCCAGCAGCCAAATCGACTCTAAAAACATTCAGTACTTC	CASSQIDSKNIQYF
TRBV20-1	TRBD1	many	TRBJ2-7	TGCAGTGCTAGAGATATGGACAGGGTCTACGAGCAGTACTTC	CSARDMDRVYEQYF
TRBV6-1	NA	many	TRBJ2-5	TGTGCCAGCAGCCGGGTGGGGTATCAGACCCAGTACTTC	CASSRVGYQTQYF
TRBV5-1	NA	many	TRBJ1-3	TGCGCCAGCAGCTTTACCGGGACTCAACTCGCCTCTGGAAACACCATATATTTT	CASSFTGTQLASGNTIYF
TRBV6-1	TRBD2	few	TRBJ2-1	TGTGCCAGTCGACTAGCGGGAGGCGATGAGCAGTTCTTC	CASRLAGGDEQFF
TRBV6-1	NA	many	TRBJ1-4	TGTGCCAGCATGGGGCAAACTAATGAAAAACTGTTTTTT	CASMGQTNEKLFF
TRBV20-1	NA	many	TRBJ2-5	TGCAGTGCTACCCCGGGACGAGAGAATGCCCAAGAGACCCAGTACTTC	CSATPGRENAQETQYF
TRBV2	NA	NA	TRBJ1-2	TGTGCCAGCAGTGCCCGGTGGGATGGCTACACCTTC	CASSARWDGYTF
TRBV6-1	NA	NA	TRBJ2-2	TGTGCCAGCAGTGGGGACAAGTCGCGGCTGTTTTTT	CASSGDKSRLFF
TRBV6-1	NA	few	TRBJ2-1	TGTGCCAGCAGTGAAGTAGGGATGGGTGAGCAGTTCTTC	CASSEVGMGEQFF
TRBV3-1	NA	many	TRBJ1-1	TGTGCCAGCAGCCAAGGCAGGACCTCCCCGAACACTGAAGCTTTCTTT	CASSQGRTSPNTEAFF
TRBV7-9	NA	NA	TRBJ2-7	TGTGCCAGCAGCCTTCACAGCGGCCCATCCTACGAGCAGTACTTC	CASSLHSGPSYEQYF
TRBV19	NA	NA	TRBJ2-7	TGTGCCAGTAGCGACAAGACCTACGAGCAGTACTTC	CASSDKTYEQYF
TRBV28	TRBD2	many	TRBJ2-5	TGTGCCAGCAGTTTTCGGGGGGACCAAGAGACCCAGTACTTC	CASSFRGDQETQYF
TRBV6-1	NA	few	TRBJ2-6	TGTGCCAGCATGCCAGGGAGACACTCTGGGGCCAACGTCCTGACTTTC	CASMPGRHSGANVLTF
TRBV12-3/TRBV12-4	TRBD1	NA	TRBJ1-3	TGTGCCAGCAGTTCTAATCTGGGACAGGGACCTACCTTGGCTGGAAACACCATATATTTT	CASSSNLGQGPTLAGNTIYF
TRBV6-1	NA	few	TRBJ2-3	TGTGCCAGCAGTGACACGGGCGGGCCAAGCACAGATACGCAGTATTTT	CASSDTGGPSTDTQYF
TRBV27	TRBD2	many	TRBJ2-5	TGTGCCAGCAGGTCTGCGGGAGGGGATGGGGCCCAGTACTTC	CASRSAGGDGAQYF
TRBV30	TRBD1	many	TRBJ1-4	TGTGCCTGGAGTGTACTGGGACAGTTTAATGAAAAACTGTTTTTT	CAWSVLGQFNEKLFF